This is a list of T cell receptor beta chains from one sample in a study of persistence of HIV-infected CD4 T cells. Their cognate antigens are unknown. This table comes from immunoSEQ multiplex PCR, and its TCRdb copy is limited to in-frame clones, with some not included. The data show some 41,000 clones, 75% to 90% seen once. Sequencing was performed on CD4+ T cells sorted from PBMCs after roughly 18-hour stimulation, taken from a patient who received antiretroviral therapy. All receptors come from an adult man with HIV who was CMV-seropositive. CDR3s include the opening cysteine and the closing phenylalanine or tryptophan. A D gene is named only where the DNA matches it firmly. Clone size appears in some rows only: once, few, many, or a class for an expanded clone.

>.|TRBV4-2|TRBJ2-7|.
TGTGCCAGCAGCCTGTCAAGAGGCACAGGCTACGAGCAGTACTTC
CASSLSRGTGYEQYF
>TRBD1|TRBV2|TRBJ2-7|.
TGTGCCAGCAGCCCGGGACAGGGGTTCGACGAGCAGTACTTC
CASSPGQGFDEQYF
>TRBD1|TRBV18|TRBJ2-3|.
TGTGCCAGCTCACCACCACGGGGGACAGGGCTTAGCACAGATACGCAGTATTTT
CASSPPRGTGLSTDTQYF
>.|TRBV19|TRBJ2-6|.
TGTGCCAGTAGTCTGGGGACCGTCTCTGGGGCCAACGTCCTGACTTTC
CASSLGTVSGANVLTF
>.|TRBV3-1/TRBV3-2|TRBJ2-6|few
TGTGCCAGCAGCCAAGATATCGGGGCCAACGTCCTGACTTTC
CASSQDIGANVLTF
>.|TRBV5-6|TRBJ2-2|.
TGTGCCAGCAGCTCGGGACTTACGAACACCGGGGAGCTGTTTTTT
CASSSGLTNTGELFF
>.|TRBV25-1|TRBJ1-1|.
TGTGCCAGCAGGGGGGGCAGGGGATATTCCGGCGTGAACACTGAAGCTTTCTTT
CASRGGRGYSGVNTEAFF
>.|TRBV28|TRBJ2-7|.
TGTGCCAGCAGTTCCTCCCCCTCCTACGAGCAGTACTTC
CASSSSPSYEQYF
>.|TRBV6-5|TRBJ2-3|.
TGTGCCAGCAGTTACCTAGGGGCTAGCACAGATACGCAGTATTTT
CASSYLGASTDTQYF
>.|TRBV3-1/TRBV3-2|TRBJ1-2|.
TGTGCCAGCAGCCAAGAATTCAGAGGGGTGGGTGGCTACACCTTC
CASSQEFRGVGGYTF
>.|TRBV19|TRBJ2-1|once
TGTGCCTCAACAAGCCCTAGCCGTAGTCACGAGCAGTTCTTC
CASTSPSRSHEQFF
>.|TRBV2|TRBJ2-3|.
TGTGCCAGCAGGACAGATTTCCTCACAGATACGCAGTATTTT
CASRTDFLTDTQYF
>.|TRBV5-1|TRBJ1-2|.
TGCGCCAGCAGGTCAGGGACCCATATGGATGGCTACACCTTC
CASRSGTHMDGYTF
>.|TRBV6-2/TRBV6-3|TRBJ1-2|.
TGTGCCAGCAGTTACTCCCTAAGACTCGCAGGTCGCTACACCTTC
CASSYSLRLAGRYTF
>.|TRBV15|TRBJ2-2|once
TGTGCCACCACCGTGGGGACGGCGAACACCGGGGAGCTGTTTTTT
CATTVGTANTGELFF
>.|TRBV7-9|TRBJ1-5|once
TGTGCCAGCAGCTTACAGGACAATCAGCCCCAGCATTTT
CASSLQDNQPQHF
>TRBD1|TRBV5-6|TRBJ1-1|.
TGTGCCAGCAGCTTGGCCGGAGGGGGACAGGCTTTCTTT
CASSLAGGGQAFF
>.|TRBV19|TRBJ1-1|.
TGTGCCAGTAGTGAAATCAGGGGCACTGAAGCTTTCTTT
CASSEIRGTEAFF
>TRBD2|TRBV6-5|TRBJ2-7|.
TGTGCCAGCAGCCTTCAGGCGGGGGGCTCCTACGAGCAGTACTTC
CASSLQAGGSYEQYF
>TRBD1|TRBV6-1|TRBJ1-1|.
TGTGCCAGCAGTGAAGCTGGACAGGGGGTAAGGGCTTTCTTT
CASSEAGQGVRAFF
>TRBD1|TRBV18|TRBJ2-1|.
TGTGCCAGCTCAGTAAGACAGGGATCAGGCGAGCAGTTCTTC
CASSVRQGSGEQFF
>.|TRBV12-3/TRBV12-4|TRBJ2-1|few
TGTGCCAGCAGTTTGACCGGTGGTGAGCAGTTCTTC
CASSLTGGEQFF
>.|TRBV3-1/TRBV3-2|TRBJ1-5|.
TGTGCCAGCAGCGAAGACGGGCAGTCCAATCAGCCCCAGCATTTT
CASSEDGQSNQPQHF
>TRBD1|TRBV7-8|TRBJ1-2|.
TGTGCCAGCAGCCCAGACAGGGAGGGTGGCTACACCTTC
CASSPDREGGYTF
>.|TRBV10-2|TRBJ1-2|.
TGCGCCAGCTACAGGGACTATGGCTACACCTTC
CASYRDYGYTF
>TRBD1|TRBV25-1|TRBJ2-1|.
TGTGCCAGCAGTGAAGGACAGGGGGCCTACAATGAGCAGTTCTTC
CASSEGQGAYNEQFF
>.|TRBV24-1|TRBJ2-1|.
TGTGCCACCAGTGATTTGGATCATACCGGGGAGCAGTTCTTC
CATSDLDHTGEQFF
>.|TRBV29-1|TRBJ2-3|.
TGCAGCGTTGAGGAGTGGGCCGGAACAGATACGCAGTATTTT
CSVEEWAGTDTQYF
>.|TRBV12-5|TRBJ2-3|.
TGTGCTAGTGGTTCCCAGGGGATGGGGGCAGATACGCAGTATTTT
CASGSQGMGADTQYF
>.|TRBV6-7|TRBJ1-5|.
TGTGCCAGCAGTTTTCCGGGACCGACATATACCTATAGCAATCAGCCCCAGCATTTT
CASSFPGPTYTYSNQPQHF
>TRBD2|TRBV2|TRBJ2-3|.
TGTGCCACCCGGACTAGCGGGGGTGCTAGCACAGATACGCAGTATTTT
CATRTSGGASTDTQYF
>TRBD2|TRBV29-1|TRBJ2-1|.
TGCAGCGCAACCGCGGGACTAGCGGGGGGCTTCAATGAGCAGTTCTTC
CSATAGLAGGFNEQFF
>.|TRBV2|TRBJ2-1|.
TGTGCCAGCAGGGCCCGGGACTTCTCCTACAATGAGCAGTTCTTC
CASRARDFSYNEQFF
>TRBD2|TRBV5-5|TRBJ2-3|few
TGTGCCAGCAGCCTGAGGGCCGCGGGGGGTAGCACAGATACGCAGTATTTT
CASSLRAAGGSTDTQYF
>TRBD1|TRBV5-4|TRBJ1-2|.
TGTGCCAGCAGCTCCCGACAGGGGGCCGGCTATGGCTACACCTTC
CASSSRQGAGYGYTF
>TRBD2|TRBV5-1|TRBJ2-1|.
TGCGCCAGCAACCCTCAGCGGGGAGTATCCTACAATGAGCAGTTCTTC
CASNPQRGVSYNEQFF
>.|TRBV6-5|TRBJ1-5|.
TGTGCCAGCAGTTCTGACATAGGCAATCAGCCCCAGCATTTT
CASSSDIGNQPQHF
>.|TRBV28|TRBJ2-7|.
TGTGCCAGCAGTTCCCCCTCGGCGGACCACTACGAGCAGTACTTC
CASSSPSADHYEQYF
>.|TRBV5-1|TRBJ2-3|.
TGCGCCAGCAGCTTGGACAGCTCTAGCACAGATACGCAGTATTTT
CASSLDSSSTDTQYF
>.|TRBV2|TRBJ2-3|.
TGTGCCAACCAGGGGAGGTACAGCACAGATACGCAGTATTTT
CANQGRYSTDTQYF